This T cell receptor (beta chain) derives from a study of cytomegalovirus exposure and HLA in healthy donors. Overall study: A data release that came early held 75 million to 85 million unique TCRs from HLA-typed donors. Findings of the study overall: Reports indicated that the classifier achieved high specificity and sensitivity in diagnosing cytomegalovirus status. The study put 150 or so TCR beta chains on its list as cytomegalovirus-associated. In a later analysis, common viral pathogens appeared linked to several of the most significant clusters.

Amplification used 60 Vbeta primers and 13 Jbeta primers. Profiling relied on immunoSEQ multiplex PCR, and the TCRdb table lists in-frame clones only, not all of them. This sample contains tens of thousands of clones. Looked up from germline, CDR1 is SGHAT and CDR2 is FQNNGV. V was shortened by 1 base and J by 5 bases, with 8 bases between the two germline ends. CDR3 length: 13 amino acids. About this clone itself: What it recognizes is unknown.

This clonotype was obtained from a woman aged 25 to 39 in good health and CMV-seronegative. The rearrangement uses TRBV11-2 and TRBJ1-1; D uncertain. The sequenced material came from PBMCs. The CDR3 coding sequence is TGTGCCAGCAGCTTAGGGTCGGAGACTGAAGCTTTCTTT. Its translation: CASSLGSETEAFF.